Reported below is one TCR beta chain. This clonotype has only a few counts. Its target antigen remains unknown. It has no much larger one-base neighbor in the sample; base qualities were not kept. The time point label of this sample denotes: newly diagnosed GD, antithyroid drugs for less than 3 months. RNA was extracted from PBMCs in TRIzol for both TCR sequencing and RNA sequencing. The diagnosis of Graves' disease followed American Thyroid Association guidelines. Patients for the study were recruited at an endocrinology department in Xi'an, China. Each patient gave about 9.1 milliliters of peripheral blood, collected in an EDTA anticoagulant tube. Ficoll Paque Plus density gradient separation was used to isolate PBMCs, and no additional T cell sorting was done. An Agilent 2100 Bioanalyzer and agarose gel were used to assess RNA quality, and a NanoDrop 2000 was used to measure RNA concentration. The sample comes from a study of regulatory T cells in long-lasting Graves disease (dated by TCRdb to the early 2020s). About the full investigation: Antithyroid drugs had been taken for less than 3 months by newly diagnosed Graves' disease patients. Peripheral blood TCR sequencing and RNA sequencing compared persistent Graves' disease patients with newly diagnosed Graves' disease patients. The study was registered as a clinical trial and conducted in China. A total of around 35 samples underwent TCR sequencing: around 13 from persistent and around 20 from newly diagnosed Graves' disease patients. What the work shows at the level of the full study, not this receptor alone: As a limitation, the authors acknowledged that the small sample size may reduce accuracy. Patients with persistent disease shared more public clonotypes (around 3,000) than newly diagnosed patients did (about 970). Sequencing and analysis were restricted to the TCR beta chain. Only peripheral blood was studied, because thyroid tissue, the primary lesion, was inaccessible. Persistent Graves' disease patients showed lower TCR Shannon entropy and fewer highly expanded clones than newly diagnosed patients, suggesting clonal expansion. TRBV28, TRBJ1-2 and TRBJ2-5 were preferentially used in persistent disease, while TRBV20-1 and TRBJ2-1 were favored in newly diagnosed disease.

Libraries were made using multiplex PCR. The data were produced on an Illumina HiSeq 4000. iRepertoire HTBI primers and Arm-PCR amplification of CDR3 regions were used to construct TCR beta libraries. PCR products were gel purified before sequencing. The published analysis was carried out like this. Gene usage analysis of CDR3 amino acid clonotypes relied on the roughly 67 TRBV and 15 or so TRBJ segments identified across samples. Filtered high-quality paired reads were merged into contigs using COPE and FqMerger. Contigs were aligned with BLAST to IMGT TRBV, TRBD and TRBJ reference genes, and CDR3 was defined per IMGT. Any clonotype with a frequency above 0.1% was classified as a highly expanded clone. Shannon entropy served as the measure of repertoire diversity, while the Gini coefficient captured V-J evenness. Clonotypes shared by more than one individual were considered public. TCRdb handled the public reads itself, with Q25 trimming in fastp and clone calling in MiXCR, and kept productive beta chains. Entries that share a CDR3 protein sequence are merged under the most common genes and DNA. TCRdb's processing, not the study's, gives the V and J calls here. The sample table records over 500,000 distinct CDR3 sequences; around 15% of these occur just once. Around 12% of the sample rests with the top ten.

Unmatched junction bases come to 7, with V trimmed by 1 base and J by 5 bases. Reading from cysteine to phenylalanine, the CDR3 counts 16 amino acids. The retained sequence is limited to the CDR3, 48 bases, with the frame set at the first base. Sequences LNHNV (CDR1) and YYDKDF (CDR2) are obtained from the germline V gene (reference sequence). This sample also belongs to another study, concerning T cells in Graves' hyperthyroidism and ophthalmopathy. As described in the second report: Stable Graves' hyperthyroidism was defined as the absence of progression to ophthalmopathy over 18 months of follow-up. The hyperthyroidism patients were between 18 and 65 years old and newly diagnosed, with a disease duration of less than 2 months. Patients with uncontrolled infections, other autoimmune diseases, pregnancy or lactation were excluded. Diagnoses were established on the basis of clinical symptoms, serum thyroxine and TRAb, thyroid ultrasound, and orbital computed tomography. For the first round of RT-PCR on the TCR CDR3, the HTBI primer set was used together with the Qiagen OneStep RT-PCR kit. Most expanded thyroid clonotypes (frequency above 0.001) were also detected in blood, suggesting blood repertoires may reflect thyroid immune responses. Ophthalmopathy was separated from stable hyperthyroidism by a 13 V-J signature model, with around 90% sensitivity and approximately 81% specificity obtained in cross-validation and 80%/75% obtained in testing. In validation, progression to ophthalmopathy was predicted by the model with 65% to 71% sensitivity and 72.22% specificity, a median of around 5.9 months before onset. To identify distinguishing TCR V-J signatures, a discovery cohort of around 100 patients was used, comprising 40 to 45 with Graves' ophthalmopathy and approximately 57 with stable Graves' hyperthyroidism. Prospective prediction of ophthalmopathy was tested in an independent validation cohort of some 20 hyperthyroidism patients and around 16 patients who later progressed to ophthalmopathy. The 100 discovery patients were randomly split 7:3 into training and test sets. In addition, the study compared T-cell repertoires in thyroid tissue and in blood from over 5 Graves' hyperthyroidism patients. Once sampling was done, hyperthyroidism patients were given methimazole at a starting dose of 30 mg daily, whereas ophthalmopathy patients were given high-dose intravenous methylprednisolone. The libraries were constructed in a second round of multiplex PCR and then size-selected and purified. The libraries were sequenced on an Illumina HiSeq2000 using paired-end 100 bp reads. Raw data were processed with SOAPnuke, discarding reads with adapters, uncalled bases, mean Phred below 15, or no exact constant-primer or identifier match. COPE v1.2.5 was used to merge the high-quality paired reads, and each unique nucleotide sequence was defined as a clonotype. Clonotypes were aligned to IMGT TRBV, TRBD and TRBJ reference segments using MiTCR v1.1. The analysis included only V-J combinations with a frequency above 0.0001, which together covered 98% to 99.2% of the repertoires. The TCS score was defined as the ratio of F50 (clonal expansion) to E x V (chaos), calculated using BLOSUM62-based TCRdist between CDR3 peptides within each V-J. Welch's t-statistics and random forest reduced around 510 V-J features to roughly 13, which were used in a naive Bayes classifier (R e1071). No statistical method was used to fix the sample size in advance, and group allocation was not hidden from the investigators. According to the paper, TCR Vbeta CDR3 sequencing was carried out on 120 to 150 peripheral blood samples, which came from about 45 ophthalmopathy, under 80 hyperthyroidism and roughly 17 progressor patients.

The sequence was obtained from a man aged 18 to 30 with Graves disease. Donor details come from another sample of the same person, matched by shared clones. The rearranged segments are TRBV15 and TRBJ2-5; TRBD1 aligns with 10 central bases. The source material was peripheral blood mononuclear cells (PBMCs), sampled at new diagnosis, from a patient treated with antithyroid drugs. The DNA sequence is given as TGTGCCACCAGCAGAGCCCGGGACAGGGGCCGGGAGACCCAGTACTTC. This encodes CATSRARDRGRETQYF.